A single sample is the source of the 9 T cell receptor beta chains below, sequenced in a study of Graves' ophthalmopathy and Graves' hyperthyroidism. Transcripts of RNA were the source for amplifying TCR beta CDR3 regions. The first round was an RT-PCR with HTBI primers, and the second round was a multiplex PCR. TCRdb used MiXCR to reprocess the multiplex PCR reads, holding one entry per CDR3 protein. The sample lists approximately 700,000 distinct CDR3 sequences, roughly two fifths occurring once. Sample: peripheral blood. The origin of the receptors is an adult man with Graves' ophthalmopathy.

This clonotype was counted many times. The chain links TRBV4-2 to TRBJ1-1; D perhaps matches TRBD1 (5 bases). This CDR3 is built from 15 residues. Trimming removed 0 bases from V and 4 bases from J, with 12 bases in between. CDR1 is LGHNA, CDR2 YNFKEQ, per germline. CDR3 amino acids: CASSQDRRGATEAFF. The CDR3 nucleotides are TGTGCCAGCAGCCAAGATCGGAGGGGCGCCACTGAAGCTTTCTTT.

The chain recombines TRBV10-3 with TRBJ2-5; TRBD2 might be the D (6 bases). Trimming cost V 11 bases and J 2 bases, with 9 bases left between them. The CDR3 covers 11 residues. Germline V gene lookup returns CDR1 ENHRY and CDR2 SYGVKD. CDR3 sequence reads: CAPGRQETQYF. The DNA of the CDR3 is TGTGCCCCAGGGAGGCAAGAGACCCAGTACTTC.

This clonotype occurred many times. The chain recombines TRBV7-9 with TRBJ2-7, with unresolved D. This CDR3 comprises 10 residues. Germline V gene data show CDR1 as SEHNR and CDR2 as FQNEAQ (reference sequence). V dropped 5 bases and J dropped 12 bases, with 11 bases sitting between them. CDR3 DNA sequence: TGTGCCAGCAGCCCGAATATGGGGTACTTC. Its translation is CASSPNMGYF. The full variable domain, in which reference TRBV7-9 and TRBJ2-7 provide the parts outside the CDR3, is DTGVSQNPRHKITKRGQNVTFRCDPISEHNRLYWYRQTLGQGPEFLTYFQNEAQLEKSRLLSDRFSAERPKGSFSTLEIQRTEQGDSAMYLCASSPNMGYFGPGTRLTVT.

There are many counts of this clonotype. The chain combines TRBV20-1 with TRBJ2-7, with TRBD1 matching over 11 bases. Germline V gives CDR1 DFQATT, CDR2 SNEGSKA (reference sequence). There are 14 residues in the CDR3. V trimming: 6 bases; J trimming: 4 bases; junction bases outside the gene matches: 8. The CDR3 sequence is CSASSGTGGYEQYF. In nucleotides, the CDR3 is TGCAGTGCCAGCTCCGGGACAGGGGGGTACGAGCAGTACTTC.

The chain is built from TRBV10-3 and TRBJ2-5, with D possibly matching TRBD2 (5 bases). Trimming cost V 6 bases and J 1 base, with 15 bases left between them. In germline, CDR1 is ENHRY, CDR2 SYGVKD. This CDR3 contains 15 residues. The CDR3 sequence: CAIRASSYGQETQYF. The CDR3 nucleotides read TGTGCCATCAGGGCTAGCAGTTACGGCCAAGAGACCCAGTACTTC.

This clonotype was counted ten times or more. As DNA, the CDR3 is TGTGCCAGCAGCGCTACCTTGAACTATGGCTACACCTTC. This codes for CASSATLNYGYTF. This chain connects TRBV7-2 to TRBJ1-2, with D hard to call. This CDR3 is built from 13 residues. Germline assignment: CDR1 SGHTA and CDR2 FQGNSA. Trimming removed 5 bases at V and 2 bases at J, with 9 bases between.

This clonotype has a count of ten or more. V usage is TRBV2 and J usage is TRBJ2-5; TRBD1 matches 10 bases. The length of the CDR3 is 14 residues. In germline, CDR1 is SNHLY, CDR2 FYNNEI. Trimming took 5 bases from V and 4 from J; bases not matched to a gene: 4. The CDR3 DNA is TGTGCCAGCAGTTCCGGGACAGGGGCAGAGACCCAGTACTTC. Translating gives CASSSGTGAETQYF. Complete variable domain (other parts from reference TRBV2 and TRBJ2-5): EPEVTQTPSHQVTQMGQEVILRCVPISNHLYFYWYRQILGQKVEFLVSFYNNEISEKSEIFDDQFSVERPDGSNFTLKIRSTKLEDSAMYFCASSSGTGAETQYFGPGTRLLVL.

This clonotype was found many times. The chain links TRBV15 to TRBJ2-2; D not certain. Germline V lookup: CDR1 LNHNV, CDR2 YYDKDF (reference sequence). The CDR3 length is 16 residues. The V gene lost 0 bases and the J gene lost 0 bases, with 8 bases spanning the gap. In nucleotides, the CDR3 is TGTGCCACCAGCAGAGATCCACCTTCGAACACCGGGGAGCTGTTTTTT. Encoded protein: CATSRDPPSNTGELFF.

Sample share makes this clonotype medium-sized. V gene TRBV7-8 combines with J gene TRBJ1-3; D remains unclear. This CDR3 contains 13 residues. V shed 5 bases and J shed 4 bases, with 9 bases lying between them. CDR1 is SGHVS, CDR2 FQNEAQ, per germline. Here the CDR3 reads CASSRETGNTIYF. CDR3 DNA sequence: TGTGCCAGCAGCAGGGAGACGGGAAACACCATATATTTT.